Following are 21 T cell receptor beta chains from one sample sequenced in a study of Tregs in tolerant kidney transplant recipients. Here immunoSEQ multiplex PCR was the method, and the copy in TCRdb shows in-frame clones only, minus some. The sample holds around 75,000 clones, about 89% seen once. The sample was CD4+ T cells from blood, taken before the transplant. These receptor sequences come from a human donor who received a combined kidney and bone marrow transplant.

The chain combines TRBV28 with TRBJ2-7, with D uncertain. Germline V gives CDR1 MDHEN, CDR2 SYDVKM. There are 11 residues in the CDR3. V was pared by 9 bases and J by 4 bases, with 10 bases between. The CDR3 region has the DNA TGTGCCAGTTGTTCAATTTACGAGCAGTACTTC. Its protein is CASCSIYEQYF. Filled out from reference TRBV28 and TRBJ2-7, the complete variable domain reads DVKVTQSSRYLVKRTGEKVFLECVQDMDHENMFWYRQDPGLGLRLIYFSYDVKMKEKGDIPEGYSVSREKKERFSLILESASTNQTSMYLCASCSIYEQYFGPGTRLTVT.

This clone was counted a few times. The rearrangement links TRBV6-6 to TRBJ2-4; 7 nucleotides match TRBD2. The germline CDR1 and CDR2 sequences are MNHNY and SVGAGI (reference sequence). The CDR3 covers 15 residues. Trimming took 2 bases from V and 4 from J; bases not matched to a gene: 5. This CDR3 reads CASSYIDGGKNIQYF. Written as DNA, the CDR3 is TGTGCCAGCAGTTACATCGACGGGGGGAAAAACATTCAGTACTTC.

This clone has just a few counts. The rearrangement links TRBV2 to TRBJ1-5; unclear D gene. The V gene's germline CDR1 is SNHLY and CDR2 FYNNEI. Trimming removed 7 bases at V and 2 bases at J, with 12 bases between. The CDR3 loop spans 14 amino acids. The CDR3: CASTRTGGNQPQHF. The CDR3 DNA sequence: TGTGCCAGCACCCGGACGGGAGGCAATCAGCCCCAGCATTTT.

This clone was seen just once. CDR3 residues: CASSLQTGGGYTF. In DNA, the CDR3 is TGTGCCAGCAGCCTACAAACCGGGGGAGGCTACACCTTC. The rearrangement joins TRBV11-2 to TRBJ1-2; the D gene is possibly TRBD1 (5 bases). Trimming took 5 bases from V and 8 from J, leaving 15 bases between them. Germline V gene sequence: CDR1 SGHAT, CDR2 FQNNGV. This CDR3 comprises 13 residues.

The chain employs TRBV5-5 and TRBJ2-3; 11 bases match TRBD2. Germline values: CDR1 SGHKS, CDR2 YYEKEE (reference sequence). The CDR3 is 15 residues long. With V trimmed by 3 bases and J by 5 bases, 5 bases remained unmatched. CDR3 in amino acids: CASSSGLAGGDTQYF. CDR3 nucleotide sequence: TGTGCCAGCAGCTCCGGCCTAGCGGGAGGAGATACGCAGTATTTT. The entire variable domain, with the rest obtained from reference TRBV5-5 and TRBJ2-3, is as follows: DAGVTQSPTHLIKTRGQQVTLRCSPISGHKSVSWYQQVLGQGPQFIFQYYEKEERGRGNFPDRFSARQFPNYSSELNVNALLLGDSALYLCASSSGLAGGDTQYFGPGTRLTVL.

J is TRBJ2-3 and V is TRBV5-5, with a possible D match to TRBD2 (6 bases). CDR1 is SGHKS, CDR2 YYEKEE, per germline (reference sequence). V gave up 2 bases and J gave up 2 bases, with 12 bases separating them. The CDR3 contains 15 residues. The CDR3 sequence: CASSFEGTYTDTQYF. CDR3 in DNA: TGTGCCAGCAGCTTTGAGGGGACTTACACAGATACGCAGTATTTT.

V is TRBV5-4 and J is TRBJ2-7; 14 nucleotides align to TRBD2. The CDR3 contains 15 residues. The V and J ends lost 4 bases and 4 bases, in that order; junction bases with no gene match: 4. Germline CDR1 and CDR2: SGHNT and YYREEE (reference sequence). The CDR3 DNA is TGTGCCAGCAGCCCGGGACTAGCGGGAGTATACGAGCAGTACTTC. Translating gives CASSPGLAGVYEQYF.

The V gene is TRBV11-1, the J gene TRBJ2-5; 7 bases line up with TRBD1. V shed 0 bases, J shed 1 base, and the junction held 2 bases outside the gene matches. This CDR3 spans 15 amino acids. Germline V lookup: CDR1 SGHAT, CDR2 FQDESV (reference sequence). CDR3 nucleotide sequence: TGTGCCAGCAGCTTAGCTGGACAGGTCCAAGAGACCCAGTACTTC. Translated: CASSLAGQVQETQYF.

This clone was seen a single time. The CDR3 here is CASRVYAGEQFF. The CDR3, as DNA: TGTGCCAGCAGAGTCTACGCCGGTGAGCAGTTCTTC. The rearrangement uses TRBV2 and TRBJ2-1; D call uncertain. This CDR3 has 12 residues. CDR1 SNHLY and CDR2 FYNNEI come from the germline V gene. The V end was cut by 6 bases, the J end by 9 bases, with 12 bases between.

The chain is built from TRBV29-1 and TRBJ2-3, with 10 bases fitting TRBD2. The CDR3 sequence is 14 residues long. Germline CDR1 and CDR2: SQVTM and ANQGSEA. With V trimmed by 6 bases and J by 6 bases, 9 bases remained unmatched. The CDR3 DNA sequence: TGCAGCGTCCTGACTAGCGGGTCGGGGGATACGCAGTATTTT. It is translated as CSVLTSGSGDTQYF.

The rearrangement links TRBV30 to TRBJ2-7, with 7 positions matching TRBD2. The CDR3 is 14 amino acids. The V and J ends lost 3 bases and 6 bases, in that order; junction bases with no gene match: 11. Germline lookup yields CDR1 GTSNPN and CDR2 SVGIG (reference sequence). In DNA form, the CDR3 reads TGTGCCTGGAGCCCAGCTAGCGGTCGTCGCGAGCAGTACTTC. Encoded protein: CAWSPASGRREQYF.

The genes are TRBV5-8 and TRBJ2-1; a weak D match, TRBD1 (5 bases). The V end was cut by 0 bases, the J end by 1 base, with 8 bases between. In germline, CDR1 is SGHTS, CDR2 YDEGEE. CDR3 length: 15 residues. CDR3 loop: CASSLEGQSYNEQFF. The CDR3 bases are TGTGCCAGCAGCTTGGAGGGGCAATCCTACAATGAGCAGTTCTTC.

The chain has TRBV4-2 and TRBJ1-1; 8 bases line up with TRBD1. With 5 bases clipped from V and 9 bases from J, the junction kept 14 bases outside the gene matches. Germline V gene sequence: CDR1 LGHNA, CDR2 YNFKEQ. The CDR3 spans 15 residues. CDR3 region: CASSTSDRADNQAFF. The CDR3 DNA reads TGTGCCAGCAGCACCTCGGACAGGGCAGATAATCAAGCTTTCTTT.

The chain links TRBV18 to TRBJ2-7, with D possibly matching TRBD1 (5 bases). The CDR3 covers 14 residues. The V gene's germline CDR1 is KGHSH and CDR2 LQKENI. V was pared by 4 bases and J by 4 bases, with 14 bases between. CDR3 bases: TGTGCCAGCTCACTAGGGGTCTCGGAGTACGAGCAGTACTTC. Its translation is CASSLGVSEYEQYF.

The rearrangement uses TRBV29-1 and TRBJ2-2; no reliable D call. The CDR3 is made up of 14 amino acids. V gave up 1 base and J gave up 7 bases, with 13 bases separating them. The germline gives CDR1 SQVTM, CDR2 ANQGSEA. The CDR3 nucleotides are TGCAGCGTTGAAGGGCAGGTTGGTCACGGGGAGCTGTTTTTT. As protein: CSVEGQVGHGELFF.

V gene TRBV19 combines with J gene TRBJ1-5, with D maybe TRBD1 (6 bases). The CDR3 is 16 residues long. V lost 5 bases and J lost 0, with 14 bases in between. CDR1 is LNHDA, CDR2 SQIVND, per germline (reference sequence). The CDR3 coding sequence is TGTGCCAGTAGTCGCGGACAGCCTAATAGCAATCAGCCCCAGCATTTT. Its translation: CASSRGQPNSNQPQHF. Supplemented by reference TRBV19 and TRBJ1-5, the full variable domain reads DGGITQSPKYLFRKEGQNVTLSCEQNLNHDAMYWYRQDPGQGLRLIYYSQIVNDFQKGDIAEGYSVSREKKESFPLTVTSAQKNPTAFYLCASSRGQPNSNQPQHFGDGTRLSIL.

Only one count was recorded for this clone. V gene TRBV7-3 combines with J gene TRBJ2-1, with D possibly matching TRBD1 (5 bases). V lost 2 bases and J 4 bases, leaving 12 bases between the germline ends. This CDR3 spans 15 amino acids. The germline V gene has CDR1 SGHTA and CDR2 FQGTGA. This CDR3 reads CASSLGASLYNEQFF. CDR3 DNA: TGTGCCAGCAGCTTAGGGGCCAGCTTATACAATGAGCAGTTCTTC.

The gene calls are TRBV6-1 and TRBJ2-1; 9 bases fit TRBD2. The CDR3 runs to 12 residues. Unmatched junction bases numbered 4, after V lost 6 bases and J lost 10 bases. The V gene's germline CDR1 is MNHNS and CDR2 SASEGT. The chain's CDR3 is CASRGGLAEQFF. The CDR3, as DNA: TGTGCCAGCAGAGGTGGACTAGCGGAGCAGTTCTTC.

This sequence joins TRBV5-6 and TRBJ2-1; 11 bases are shared with TRBD2. CDR3 length: 16 residues. V shed 4 bases and J 4 bases; nucleotides not matched to a gene: 7. Germline CDR1 reads SGHDT; CDR2 reads YYEEEE. CDR3 amino acids: CASSRPSGRQYNEQFF. Here the CDR3 DNA reads TGTGCCAGCAGCCGACCTAGCGGGAGGCAATACAATGAGCAGTTCTTC.

V usage is TRBV4-1 and J usage is TRBJ2-2; 9 bases line up with TRBD1. Germline V gene lookup returns CDR1 MGHRA and CDR2 YSYEKL. The length of the CDR3 is 18 residues. V lost 3 bases to trimming and J lost 3 bases; unmatched junction nucleotides: 11. CDR3 in amino acids: CASSQRDRVLADTGELFF. The CDR3 region has the DNA TGCGCCAGCAGCCAGAGGGACAGGGTCCTCGCGGACACCGGGGAGCTGTTTTTT.

This rearrangement joins TRBV10-1 to TRBJ2-1; 10 bases map to TRBD2. Looked up from germline, CDR1 is WNHNN and CDR2 is SYGVQD (reference sequence). J gave up 7 bases and V 0 bases, and 15 bases lay outside the gene matches. This CDR3 has 19 amino acids. CDR3 protein: CASSESKCTSGKIRNEQFF. CDR3 sequence (DNA): TGCGCCAGCAGTGAGTCGAAATGCACTAGCGGGAAAATTAGGAATGAGCAGTTCTTC.